Each of the 21 T cell receptor beta chains below was sequenced from the same sample in a study of T-cell memory formation after mild COVID-19 (TCRdb year 2021). The receptor library was made with 5' RACE. Sequencing relied on an Illumina NovaSeq 6000. The raw public data were reprocessed by TCRdb itself: fastp quality trimming at Q25, MiXCR clonotype calling, in-frame beta chains only. Rows matching on CDR3 protein sequence are summarized as one entry with the most common DNA and genes. The sample has approximately 570,000 distinct CDR3 sequences on record, roughly 18% of them singletons. Jointly, the top ten make up about 11% of the sample. Source material: PBMCs or a T cell subset sorted from them (not recorded which). Receptors were obtained from an adult woman who had mild COVID-19 (a few samples of this study predate the infection). The sample titles of this study are shuffled in the database, so cell type and time point are left out; the donor was told from shared clones.

This clonotype came up a few times. V is TRBV20-1 and J is TRBJ2-3; TRBD1 or TRBD2 may be the D gene (5 bases each). The CDR3 contains 15 residues. The ends were cut back, 2 bases at V and 4 bases at J, with 16 bases in the middle. Germline assignment: CDR1 DFQATT and CDR2 SNEGSKA (reference sequence). CDR3 DNA sequence: TGCAGTGCTAGATATTTGGGGGAGCCCGCAGATACGCAGTATTTT. Translated: CSARYLGEPADTQYF.

The J gene is TRBJ1-1, the V gene TRBV7-3; 9 bases are shared with TRBD1. V lost 3 bases, J lost 2 bases, and 4 bases stayed unmatched. Germline-derived CDR1 and CDR2 are SGHTA and FQGTGA. This CDR3 spans 15 amino acids. CDR3 in amino acids: CASSFTGGVNTEAFF. CDR3 coding DNA: TGTGCCAGCAGCTTTACAGGGGGCGTTAACACTGAAGCTTTCTTT.

The V call is TRBV19, the J call TRBJ2-2, with D possibly TRBD2 on 6 matching bases. Germline CDR1 LNHDA, CDR2 SQIVND (reference sequence). The CDR3 runs to 16 residues. V was cut by 5 bases and J by 1 base, with 14 bases left in between. CDR3 amino acids: CASSRLAGMNTGELFF. CDR3 DNA: TGTGCCAGTAGTCGCCTCGCGGGGATGAACACCGGGGAGCTGTTTTTT. Full variable domain (outside the CDR3, taken from reference TRBV19 and TRBJ2-2): DGGITQSPKYLFRKEGQNVTLSCEQNLNHDAMYWYRQDPGQGLRLIYYSQIVNDFQKGDIAEGYSVSREKKESFPLTVTSAQKNPTAFYLCASSRLAGMNTGELFFGEGSRLTVL.

This clonotype was counted between two and nine times. The chain carries TRBV28 and TRBJ2-7; a possible D gene is TRBD1 (6 bases). V lost 1 base and J lost 4, with 14 bases in between. Germline V gene lookup returns CDR1 MDHEN and CDR2 SYDVKM. This CDR3 is built from 15 residues. CDR3 in DNA: TGTGCCAGCAGTTTATTAGGGGGAGAGGGGTACGAGCAGTACTTC. Translating gives CASSLLGGEGYEQYF.

This clonotype was detected a few times. As DNA, the CDR3 is TGTGCCAGCAGTGAATTAACAGGGCGCACAGATACGCAGTATTTT. The encoded protein is CASSELTGRTDTQYF. The chain recombines TRBV6-1 with TRBJ2-3; tentatively, D is TRBD1 (6 bases). The CDR3 is 15 residues long. Germline assignment: CDR1 MNHNS and CDR2 SASEGT. V lost 2 bases, J lost 1 base, and 10 bases lay in between.

V is TRBV9 and J is TRBJ2-3; TRBD2 matches at 11 bases. The CDR3 has 16 residues. V lost 4 bases, J lost 7 bases, and 11 bases stayed unmatched. Per the germline V gene, CDR1 is SGDLS and CDR2 is YYNGEE. CDR3 region: CASSPARASGRYTQYF. The CDR3 DNA sequence: TGTGCCAGCAGCCCAGCTCGAGCTAGCGGGAGGTATACGCAGTATTTT.

This clonotype appeared a few times. The CDR3 DNA reads as TGTGCCAGCAGCTTAAAGCCTAGCGGGGGGCCGAGCACAGATACGCAGTATTTT. It encodes CASSLKPSGGPSTDTQYF. The rearrangement uses TRBV7-3 and TRBJ2-3; 11 nucleotides line up with TRBD2. Trimming removed 1 base from V and 0 bases from J; junction bases left unmatched: 6. The CDR3 spans 18 residues. Germline V lookup: CDR1 SGHTA, CDR2 FQGTGA.

In its sample, this clonotype was seen a few times. The rearrangement links TRBV5-1 to TRBJ2-1; 7 nucleotides line up with TRBD1. The CDR3 has 20 amino acids. V shed 2 bases, J shed 0 bases, and the junction held 17 bases outside the gene matches. In germline, CDR1 is SGHRS, CDR2 YFSETQ. CDR3 amino acids: CASSFGVDRASAVSYNEQFF. CDR3 DNA sequence: TGCGCCAGCAGCTTTGGGGTCGACAGGGCCTCTGCGGTCTCCTACAATGAGCAGTTCTTC.

Many counts were recorded for this clonotype. The rearrangement links TRBV5-1 to TRBJ1-2; perhaps TRBD1 as D (6 bases). The CDR3 covers 13 residues. The V end was cut by 4 bases, the J end by 5 bases, with 12 bases between. The germline V gene encodes CDR1 SGHRS and CDR2 YFSETQ. The CDR3 DNA follows: TGCGCCAGCAGCGGAGGACAGAAATATGGCTACACCTTC. Protein: CASSGGQKYGYTF.

The chain links TRBV9 to TRBJ2-1, with 8 bases that match TRBD2. Germline CDR1 is SGDLS and CDR2 is YYNGEE. CDR3 length: 16 residues. Losses at the gene ends were 3 bases for V and 9 bases for J; bases not matched to a gene: 14. Written as DNA, the CDR3 is TGTGCCAGCAGCGCATCCCCGGGACTAGGGGGGGGTGAGCAGTTCTTC. Translation gives CASSASPGLGGGEQFF. The full variable domain, with the rest looked up from reference TRBV9 and TRBJ2-1, is DSGVTQTPKHLITATGQRVTLRCSPRSGDLSVYWYQQSLDQGLQFLIQYYNGEERAKGNILERFSAQQFPDLHSELNLSSLELGDSALYFCASSASPGLGGGEQFFGPGTRLTVL.

The V call is TRBV2, the J call TRBJ2-7; 7 nucleotides line up with TRBD2. The CDR3 runs 13 residues. Per germline, CDR1 SNHLY and CDR2 FYNNEI. Unmatched junction bases numbered 3, after V lost 5 bases and J lost 2 bases. CDR3 in DNA: TGTGCCAGCAGTCGACTAGCTGCCTACGAGCAGTACTTC. Protein: CASSRLAAYEQYF. Drawing the rest from reference TRBV2 and TRBJ2-7, the complete variable domain is EPEVTQTPSHQVTQMGQEVILRCVPISNHLYFYWYRQILGQKVEFLVSFYNNEISEKSEIFDDQFSVERPDGSNFTLKIRSTKLEDSAMYFCASSRLAAYEQYFGPGTRLTVT.

This clonotype showed up just a few times. The chain uses TRBV4-1 and TRBJ2-1; 10 positions match TRBD1. The CDR3 is 15 residues long. Per the germline V gene, CDR1 is MGHRA and CDR2 is YSYEKL. The junction had 2 bases not matched to a gene; V was cut back by 0 bases and J by 6 bases. The CDR3 sequence: CASSQEGTGVNEQFF. CDR3 DNA: TGCGCCAGCAGCCAAGAGGGGACAGGGGTCAATGAGCAGTTCTTC.

The rearrangement links TRBV4-3 to TRBJ2-7, with a possible D match to TRBD2 (6 bases). Germline CDR1 reads LGHNA; CDR2 reads YSLEER. V was shortened by 7 bases and J by 0 bases, with 22 bases between the two germline ends. CDR3 size: 17 residues. The CDR3 bases are TGCGCCAGCACCCCAGAAACCGGGACTTTTAGCTCCTACGAGCAGTACTTC. This gives the protein CASTPETGTFSSYEQYF.

This clonotype was detected only a few times. This chain connects TRBV20-1 to TRBJ2-1, with D maybe TRBD2 (6 bases). V lost 3 bases and J lost 8, with 17 bases in between. Germline V CDR1 and CDR2: DFQATT, SNEGSKA (reference sequence). This CDR3 has 14 residues. The CDR3 region is CSASYRGRTDEQFF. CDR3 bases: TGCAGTGCTAGTTATCGTGGGAGGACGGATGAGCAGTTCTTC.

A few counts support this clonotype. The rearrangement links TRBV7-9 to TRBJ2-2; no clear D. There are 15 residues in the CDR3. Germline V gives CDR1 SEHNR, CDR2 FQNEAQ (reference sequence). Between the trimmed V and J ends, which lost 3 bases and 1 base, there was a span of 9 bases. Here the CDR3 DNA reads TGTGCCAGCAGCTTTGGATTCTTGAACACCGGGGAGCTGTTTTTT. This gives the protein CASSFGFLNTGELFF.

The chain links TRBV7-2 to TRBJ2-1, with 15 bases aligning to TRBD2. This CDR3 contains 14 residues. Trimming removed 8 bases from V and 8 bases from J; junction bases left unmatched: 4. Germline-derived CDR1 and CDR2 are SGHTA and FQGNSA. The CDR3 DNA is TGTGCCAGCTTAGGGACTAGCGGGGGGTATGAGCAGTTCTTC. Protein: CASLGTSGGYEQFF. The full variable domain, its missing parts supplied by reference TRBV7-2 and TRBJ2-1, is GAGVSQSPSNKVTEKGKDVELRCDPISGHTALYWYRQSLGQGLEFLIYFQGNSAPDKSGLPSDRFSAERTGGSVSTLTIQRTQQEDSAVYLCASLGTSGGYEQFFGPGTRLTVL.

This clonotype was seen a few times. The rearrangement uses TRBV6-5 and TRBJ2-2; D is uncertain. Trimming removed 1 base from V and 0 bases from J, with 3 bases in between. The CDR3 has 14 amino acids. CDR1 is MNHEY, CDR2 SVGAGI, per germline. The CDR3 DNA sequence: TGTGCCAGCAGTTACTACACGAACACCGGGGAGCTGTTTTTT. It is translated as CASSYYTNTGELFF.

This clonotype was counted a few times. The chain is built from TRBV20-1 and TRBJ2-7, with D tentatively TRBD1 (6 bases). Germline loops: CDR1 DFQATT, CDR2 SNEGSKA (reference sequence). There are 15 residues in the CDR3. V was trimmed by 6 bases and J by 3 bases, leaving 21 bases between them. The CDR3 sequence is CSARGPTGSIYEQYF. The CDR3 nucleotides read TGCAGTGCCAGGGGTCCCACAGGGTCCATCTACGAGCAGTACTTC.

This clonotype was picked up a small number of times. The rearrangement links TRBV13 to TRBJ2-5, with D possibly matching TRBD2 (6 bases). The germline V gene has CDR1 PRHDT and CDR2 FYEKMQ (reference sequence). The germline V and J ends were trimmed by 3 bases and 5 bases, with 13 bases remaining between them. The CDR3 contains 14 residues. The CDR3, as DNA: TGTGCCAGCAGCTTTCGTGGAGGAGGGGAGACCCAGTACTTC. It specifies CASSFRGGGETQYF.

This chain joins TRBV29-1 and TRBJ2-7; TRBD1 agrees at 9 bases. The CDR3 covers 14 residues. The V and J ends lost 7 bases and 6 bases, in that order; junction bases with no gene match: 13. Germline CDR1 and CDR2: SQVTM and ANQGSEA. The CDR3 region is CSARGTGKAGEQYF. CDR3 DNA sequence: TGCAGCGCTAGGGGGACAGGGAAGGCCGGCGAGCAGTACTTC.

This clonotype was counted between two and nine times. This chain connects TRBV12-3 or TRBV12-4 to TRBJ1-2; D remains unclear. The ends were cut back, 6 bases at V and 1 base at J, with 15 bases in the middle. The CDR3 spans 15 residues. CDR3 sequence: CASRPGGQLNYGYTF. The CDR3, as DNA: TGTGCCAGCAGGCCCGGAGGCCAGCTTAACTATGGCTACACCTTC.